The TCR beta chain under discussion was sequenced for a study of blood T cells in healthy people across ages. Study results and limitations: The study lacked donor CMV status, which possibly confounded expanded clonotype changes.

The trim removed 4 bases at V and 0 bases at J, leaving 5 bases unmatched. Germline assignment: CDR1 DFQATT and CDR2 SNEGSKA (reference sequence). The CDR3 length is 15 residues. The authors ran a second PCR of roughly 6 to 12 cycles using a sample-barcoded 5' primer and a J-beta primer mix. Via MiXCR, TCRdb re-called the 5' RACE reads, giving one row per CDR3 protein. The repertoire has approximately 580,000 distinct CDR3 sequences, 24% of them found once; the top ten carry approximately 8.7%. This clonotype has at least ten counts. As yet, its antigen is unknown. These data are also associated with another study on T cells of mothers and their children. This second report adds: Samples were provided by three healthy Caucasian mothers and their six children.

The chain carries TRBV20-1 and TRBJ2-3, with 9 bases aligning to TRBD2. The receptor's source is a boy aged 10-17 years in good health. The sequencing input was blood. In DNA form, the CDR3 reads TGCAGTGCTATCCTAGCGGGGCTAAGCACAGATACGCAGTATTTT. Protein product: CSAILAGLSTDTQYF.